These T cell receptor beta chains were read from a single sample in a study of blood T cell repertoires in COVID-19. Assay: immunoSEQ multiplex PCR; the TCRdb copy retains only in-frame clones and omits some. Of 350,000 to 450,000 clones listed, roughly nine tenths are singletons. Sequencing was carried out using PBMCs or T cells enriched from blood (not recorded which). The source is a man aged 25 to 45 who had recovered from COVID-19. Both conserved end residues are part of each CDR3. The D gene is left open where the match is weak. Clone size appears in some rows only: once, few, many, or a class for an expanded clone.

v_gene: TRBV12-5
j_gene: TRBJ2-3
abundance: .
d_gene: .
CDR3nt: TGTGCTAGTGCCCTGGGACAAGCGAGACCAGATACGCAGTATTTT
CDR3aa: CASALGQARPDTQYF

v_gene: TRBV20-1
j_gene: TRBJ2-7
abundance: .
d_gene: .
CDR3nt: TGCAGTGCTCCCGTCAGCTACGAGCAGTACTTC
CDR3aa: CSAPVSYEQYF

v_gene: TRBV19
j_gene: TRBJ2-1
abundance: .
d_gene: TRBD2
CDR3nt: TGTGCCAGTAGTATTCCTAGCGGGAGGGCCTTGAATTCCTACAATGAGCAGTTCTTC
CDR3aa: CASSIPSGRALNSYNEQFF

v_gene: TRBV3-1/TRBV3-2
j_gene: TRBJ2-7
abundance: .
d_gene: .
CDR3nt: TGTGCCAGCAGCCAAGATCAGGGGCTTCTACCCTACGAGCAGTACTTC
CDR3aa: CASSQDQGLLPYEQYF

v_gene: TRBV5-1
j_gene: TRBJ2-1
abundance: .
d_gene: TRBD1
CDR3nt: TGCGCCAGCAGCTTGCGACAGGGGGTACGCAATGAGCAGTTCTTC
CDR3aa: CASSLRQGVRNEQFF

v_gene: TRBV11-2
j_gene: TRBJ2-7
abundance: once
d_gene: TRBD1
CDR3nt: TGTGCCAGCAGCGTAGACAGGGGATACGAGCAGTACTTC
CDR3aa: CASSVDRGYEQYF

v_gene: TRBV28
j_gene: TRBJ1-5
abundance: .
d_gene: TRBD1
CDR3nt: TGTGCCAGCAGCACAGGGGTAGGAAGCAATCAGCCCCAGCATTTT
CDR3aa: CASSTGVGSNQPQHF

v_gene: TRBV18
j_gene: TRBJ2-7
abundance: once
d_gene: .
CDR3nt: TGTGCCAGCTCACCCCACTCCTACGAGCAGTACTTC
CDR3aa: CASSPHSYEQYF

v_gene: TRBV7-9
j_gene: TRBJ1-6
abundance: .
d_gene: .
CDR3nt: TGTGCCAGCAGCCCCGGGGACTATAATTCACCCCTCCACTTT
CDR3aa: CASSPGDYNSPLHF

v_gene: TRBV28
j_gene: TRBJ2-1
abundance: .
d_gene: TRBD1
CDR3nt: TGTGCCAGCAGTTTGACAGGGGGCGGCTACAATGAGCAGTTCTTC
CDR3aa: CASSLTGGGYNEQFF

v_gene: TRBV30
j_gene: TRBJ1-5
abundance: .
d_gene: .
CDR3nt: TGTGCCTTAACCACAGGGTCCAATCAGCCCCAGCATTTT
CDR3aa: CALTTGSNQPQHF

v_gene: TRBV11-3
j_gene: TRBJ2-3
abundance: .
d_gene: TRBD2
CDR3nt: TGTGCCAGCAGCTATTGCCTAGCGGTGACTAGCACAGATACGCAGTATTTT
CDR3aa: CASSYCLAVTSTDTQYF

v_gene: TRBV18
j_gene: TRBJ2-7
abundance: .
d_gene: .
CDR3nt: TGTGCCAGCTCACCGGGGACACCGCCGAAGTACGAGCAGTACTTC
CDR3aa: CASSPGTPPKYEQYF

v_gene: TRBV27
j_gene: TRBJ2-3
abundance: .
d_gene: TRBD2
CDR3nt: TGTGCCAGCAGATCCCGCGCTAGCGGAGTAGGGGATACGCAGTATTTT
CDR3aa: CASRSRASGVGDTQYF

v_gene: TRBV7-7
j_gene: TRBJ2-5
abundance: .
d_gene: TRBD2
CDR3nt: TGTGCCAGCAGCTTAATACTAGCGGGATCGAAGGAGACCCAGTACTTC
CDR3aa: CASSLILAGSKETQYF

v_gene: TRBV24-1
j_gene: TRBJ2-2
abundance: .
d_gene: TRBD1
CDR3nt: TGTGCCACCAGTGAGACAGGGGGTAAGAACACCGGGGAGCTGTTTTTT
CDR3aa: CATSETGGKNTGELFF

v_gene: TRBV3-1/TRBV3-2
j_gene: TRBJ2-1
abundance: .
d_gene: TRBD2
CDR3nt: TGTGCCAGCAGCCGTACTAGCGGGGGGGGCAATGAGCAGTTCTTC
CDR3aa: CASSRTSGGGNEQFF

v_gene: TRBV27
j_gene: TRBJ2-1
abundance: few
d_gene: TRBD2
CDR3nt: TGTGCCAGCAGTACCTCTTTTCGAGGGAGTGGGAGGGCCGGTTGGAGGAATGAGCAGTTCTTC
CDR3aa: CASSTSFRGSGRAGWRNEQFF

v_gene: TRBV27
j_gene: TRBJ2-1
abundance: .
d_gene: TRBD2
CDR3nt: TGTGCCAGCAGCCGGACTAGCGGGAGGTTTATGGAGCAGTTCTTC
CDR3aa: CASSRTSGRFMEQFF

v_gene: TRBV5-5
j_gene: TRBJ2-7
abundance: .
d_gene: TRBD1
CDR3nt: TGTGCCAGCAGCTTGGCGACAGGGGTCGAGCAGTACTTC
CDR3aa: CASSLATGVEQYF

v_gene: TRBV28
j_gene: TRBJ1-1
abundance: .
d_gene: TRBD1
CDR3nt: TGTGCCAGCAGTTTGACAGGGTGGACTGAAGCTTTCTTT
CDR3aa: CASSLTGWTEAFF

v_gene: TRBV7-8
j_gene: TRBJ2-3
abundance: .
d_gene: TRBD2
CDR3nt: TGTGCCAGCAGCTTCTGGACTAGCGGGACAGATACGCAGTATTTT
CDR3aa: CASSFWTSGTDTQYF

v_gene: TRBV28
j_gene: TRBJ1-6
abundance: .
d_gene: .
CDR3nt: TGTGCCAGCAGTTACCGCGGCCCACCCCTCCACTTT
CDR3aa: CASSYRGPPLHF

v_gene: TRBV14
j_gene: TRBJ1-2
abundance: once
d_gene: TRBD1
CDR3nt: TGTGCCAGCAGTTCAGGGGGCCTCTATGGCTACACCTTC
CDR3aa: CASSSGGLYGYTF

v_gene: TRBV29-1
j_gene: TRBJ2-7
abundance: .
d_gene: .
CDR3nt: TGCAGCGTTGAAGTCGCCTACGAGCAGTACTTC
CDR3aa: CSVEVAYEQYF

v_gene: TRBV2
j_gene: TRBJ1-1
abundance: .
d_gene: .
CDR3nt: TGTGCCAGCAACAAACAGGGAAACACTGAAGCTTTCTTT
CDR3aa: CASNKQGNTEAFF

v_gene: TRBV6-5
j_gene: TRBJ2-1
abundance: .
d_gene: TRBD2
CDR3nt: TGTGCCAGCAGAGGACTAGCGGGAATCAATGAGCAGTTCTTC
CDR3aa: CASRGLAGINEQFF

v_gene: TRBV3-1/TRBV3-2
j_gene: TRBJ1-2
abundance: .
d_gene: .
CDR3nt: TGTGCCAGCAGCCAAGGGGACTCGAGGAACTATGGCTACACCTTC
CDR3aa: CASSQGDSRNYGYTF

v_gene: TRBV19
j_gene: TRBJ2-7
abundance: .
d_gene: .
CDR3nt: TGTGCCAGTTCGAGAGGGAGCTCCTACGAGCAGTACTTC
CDR3aa: CASSRGSSYEQYF

v_gene: TRBV4-2
j_gene: TRBJ2-7
abundance: .
d_gene: .
CDR3nt: TGTGCCAGCAGCCTACGAAGTGCCGGTAGGGGGAGCGAACTAACCTACGAGCAGTACTTC
CDR3aa: CASSLRSAGRGSELTYEQYF

v_gene: TRBV3-1/TRBV3-2
j_gene: TRBJ2-2
abundance: .
d_gene: .
CDR3nt: TGTGCCAGCAGCCCCACAGGGATCACCGGGGAGCTGTTTTTT
CDR3aa: CASSPTGITGELFF

v_gene: TRBV28
j_gene: TRBJ1-5
abundance: .
d_gene: .
CDR3nt: TGTGCCAGCAGTCCGGGGAGGAAGGGACAGCCCCAGCATTTT
CDR3aa: CASSPGRKGQPQHF

v_gene: TRBV7-9
j_gene: TRBJ1-1
abundance: .
d_gene: TRBD1
CDR3nt: TGTGCCAGCAGCCCACGACAGGGGGTCAGCGCGAACACTGAAGCTTTCTTT
CDR3aa: CASSPRQGVSANTEAFF

v_gene: TRBV28
j_gene: TRBJ1-5
abundance: .
d_gene: .
CDR3nt: TGTGCCAGCAGACCAGTCCTAGCAAATCAGCCCCAGCATTTT
CDR3aa: CASRPVLANQPQHF

v_gene: TRBV10-3
j_gene: TRBJ1-2
abundance: once
d_gene: TRBD1
CDR3nt: TGTGCCATCAGTGAGTCTAGGGTTGGGGACAGCTTTAACTATGGCTACACCTTC
CDR3aa: CAISESRVGDSFNYGYTF

v_gene: TRBV28
j_gene: TRBJ1-3
abundance: once
d_gene: .
CDR3nt: TGTGCCAGCACCCCGGGGGGCAACTCTGGAAACACCATATATTTT
CDR3aa: CASTPGGNSGNTIYF

v_gene: TRBV19
j_gene: TRBJ2-2
abundance: .
d_gene: TRBD2
CDR3nt: TGTGCCAGTAGTACACTCTTAAAAAGCGGGAGGGCGCACGGGGAGCTGTTTTTT
CDR3aa: CASSTLLKSGRAHGELFF

v_gene: TRBV2
j_gene: TRBJ2-5
abundance: .
d_gene: .
CDR3nt: TGTGCCAGCAGACGGGAGTACGGTGAGACCCAGTACTTC
CDR3aa: CASRREYGETQYF

v_gene: TRBV18
j_gene: TRBJ1-6
abundance: .
d_gene: .
CDR3nt: TGTGCCAGCTCACCACCGCAGGGGAGTGGATCACCCCTCCACTTT
CDR3aa: CASSPPQGSGSPLHF

v_gene: TRBV28
j_gene: TRBJ1-2
abundance: .
d_gene: .
CDR3nt: TGTGCCAGCAGTGCCGAGGGGGGGAGTGACTATGGCTACACCTTC
CDR3aa: CASSAEGGSDYGYTF

v_gene: TRBV29-1
j_gene: TRBJ2-1
abundance: .
d_gene: .
CDR3nt: TGCAGCACCCTGGCCGGAGGCTCCTACAATGAGCAGTTCTTC
CDR3aa: CSTLAGGSYNEQFF

v_gene: TRBV27
j_gene: TRBJ2-5
abundance: .
d_gene: .
CDR3nt: TGTGCCAGCAGTTTATTGGGCAGGGGAGAGACCCAGTACTTC
CDR3aa: CASSLLGRGETQYF

v_gene: TRBV14
j_gene: TRBJ1-5
abundance: .
d_gene: TRBD1
CDR3nt: TGTGCCAGCAGCCAAGGGTGGACAGGGTGGAATCAGCCCCAGCATTTT
CDR3aa: CASSQGWTGWNQPQHF

v_gene: TRBV9
j_gene: TRBJ1-2
abundance: .
d_gene: TRBD1
CDR3nt: TGTGCCAGCAGCGTAGGACAGGGGGGTGGCTACACCTTC
CDR3aa: CASSVGQGGGYTF

v_gene: TRBV7-8
j_gene: TRBJ2-7
abundance: .
d_gene: TRBD2
CDR3nt: TGTGCCAGCAGCTTTCGAACAGCGGGAGAGACTTACGAGCAGTACTTC
CDR3aa: CASSFRTAGETYEQYF

v_gene: TRBV3-1/TRBV3-2
j_gene: TRBJ1-1
abundance: .
d_gene: .
CDR3nt: TGTGCCAGCAGCCCTCTGACAGGAACGAACACTGAAGCTTTCTTT
CDR3aa: CASSPLTGTNTEAFF

v_gene: TRBV19
j_gene: TRBJ1-6
abundance: .
d_gene: .
CDR3nt: TGTGCCAGTAGTTGGCAAACAGGGAATTCACCCCTCCACTTT
CDR3aa: CASSWQTGNSPLHF

v_gene: TRBV3-1/TRBV3-2
j_gene: TRBJ1-2
abundance: .
d_gene: .
CDR3nt: TGTGCCAGCAGCCAGCGGCCAGATGACTATGGCTACACCTTC
CDR3aa: CASSQRPDDYGYTF

v_gene: TRBV6-1
j_gene: TRBJ2-1
abundance: .
d_gene: TRBD2
CDR3nt: TGTGCCAGCAGTGAATGGGGACTAGCGGATAGAAATGAGCAGTTCTTC
CDR3aa: CASSEWGLADRNEQFF

v_gene: TRBV7-8
j_gene: TRBJ2-3
abundance: .
d_gene: TRBD1
CDR3nt: TGTGCCAGCAGCCCGACAGGGGGCACAGATACGCAGTATTTT
CDR3aa: CASSPTGGTDTQYF

v_gene: TRBV27
j_gene: TRBJ2-1
abundance: once
d_gene: .
CDR3nt: TGTGCCACCAGGTTGCGGGACTCCTACAATGAGCAGTTCTTC
CDR3aa: CATRLRDSYNEQFF